This entry concerns a single T cell receptor beta chain. Its antigen is not identified. Germline values: CDR1 PRHDT, CDR2 FYEKMQ (reference sequence). The length of the CDR3 is 15 residues. Trimming at V came to 5 bases and at J to 5 bases, leaving 10 bases not matched to a gene. Primers included in the PCR were 60 Vbeta and 13 Jbeta primers. The protocol was immunoSEQ multiplex PCR, while the TCRdb copy is restricted to in-frame clones and leaves out a portion. The data show approximately 270,000 clones, roughly 80% seen once. This entry belongs to a study of cytomegalovirus exposure and HLA in healthy donors. Study-wide background: Earlier sequencing of some 170 million T cells yielded 95 million to 120 million unique TCR beta sequences. Findings of the study overall: Rare sequences made up most TCRs, while some public TCRs were found in many donors.

Material for sequencing was PBMCs. This receptor was obtained from a girl aged 2-9 years in good health and CMV-seronegative. The chain joins TRBV13 to TRBJ1-1; 8 bases are shared with TRBD1. Here the CDR3 DNA reads TGTGCCAGCAGCCACCTGGACAGGGCACGGACTGAAGCTTTCTTT. Amino acids: CASSHLDRARTEAFF.